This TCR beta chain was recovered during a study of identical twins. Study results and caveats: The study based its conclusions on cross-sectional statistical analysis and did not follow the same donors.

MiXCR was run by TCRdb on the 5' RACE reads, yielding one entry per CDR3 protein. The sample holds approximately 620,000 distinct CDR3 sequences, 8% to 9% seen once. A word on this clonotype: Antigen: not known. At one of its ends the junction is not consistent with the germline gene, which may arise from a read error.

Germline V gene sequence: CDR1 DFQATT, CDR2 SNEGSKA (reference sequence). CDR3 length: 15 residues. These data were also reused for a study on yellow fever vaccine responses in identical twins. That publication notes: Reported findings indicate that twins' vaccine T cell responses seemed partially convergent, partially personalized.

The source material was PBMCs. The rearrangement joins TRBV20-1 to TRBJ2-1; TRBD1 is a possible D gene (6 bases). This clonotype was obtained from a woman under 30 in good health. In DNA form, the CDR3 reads TGCTGTGCTAGAGGCTGGGACACGACTTTTGTTGAGCAGTTCTTC. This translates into CCARGWDTTFVEQFF.